This T cell receptor (beta chain) is drawn from a study of tumor-infiltrating lymphocytes in primary liver carcinoma (dated by TCRdb to the late 2010s). For the wider study: The five patients, three men and two women aged 30 to 69 years, had hepatocellular carcinoma (four) or combined HCC and intrahepatic cholangiocarcinoma (one). Tumors of the five patients were stage T1-T3 N0M0 with maximum diameters of roughly 4.2 to 11 cm. TCRbeta repertoire sequencing, expression microarrays and whole-exome sequencing were combined in the study across five regions of each liver tumor, with adjacent normal tissue and blood also included. The roughly 27 tumor region samples were profiled with Agilent mRNA microarrays so that TCRbeta repertoire diversity could be related to the local molecular phenotype. TCRbeta repertoire sequencing covered 35 specimens from 5 patients: around 25 tumor regions, 5 adjacent noncancerous liver tissues and 5 peripheral blood samples. Each sample produced roughly 3.65 to 8 million productive TCRbeta reads, and read depth showed no significant difference between tissue types. Repertoires from technical replicates were highly reproducible, with mean shared-clone rates roughly 0.86 and correlation coefficients above 0.95.

Trimming removed 6 bases from V and 2 bases from J, leaving 10 bases between the germline ends. The CDR3 starts with the cysteine, ends with the phenylalanine, and has 13 residues. CDR3 DNA only is kept here, 39 bases in frame from base 1. CDR1 MNHNS and CDR2 SASEGT are derived from the germline V gene. Overall study outcomes, separate from this receptor: With just five or six patients in the study, the authors point out that the findings should be validated in a larger study. Pairs of tumor regions showed greater repertoire overlap (mean about 35%) than tumor-adjacent pairs (approximately 17%) or tumor-blood pairs (approximately 14%), which is consistent with antigen-driven expansion. The top 250 clones accounted for a significantly greater share of the repertoire in tumors than in blood (p = 0.039). Only about 7.5-25% of top clones were found in all five regions of a tumor, suggesting spatial heterogeneity of tumor-infiltrating T cells. Because only the TCR beta chain was sequenced and unpaired alpha chains were not captured, true repertoire diversity is likely underestimated. Because the samples were bulk and unsorted, CD4+ and CD8+ T cell repertoires could not be compared.

Total RNA and DNA were co-extracted from approximately 20-30 mg of bulk tissue with the AllPrep DNA/RNA mini kit, without cell sorting. Between late 2015 and 2016, roughly five patients in China with histopathologically diagnosed primary liver carcinoma had surgical resection. Chronic HBV infection was present in the patients, and the patients were treatment-naive at sampling. Five spatially separated regions were sampled per tumor: superior, inferior, left-lateral and right-lateral poles, plus the tumor centre. Histology showed that every tumor sample contained more than 75% viable tumor cells. Fresh tumor and adjacent tissue pieces were bisected; one half was stored in RNAlater at -80°C, the other sent for histology. A constant-region primer and ProtoScript II reverse transcriptase were used to reverse-transcribe TCRbeta-specific cDNA from about 500 ng total RNA. TCRbeta libraries were built with three nested multiplex PCR rounds, a slightly modified ARM-PCR procedure. Multiplex TRBV1-TRBV30 forward primers and a Cbeta reverse primer were used in the first two PCR rounds, each of which was run for approximately 9 cycles. Sample barcodes and Illumina adapters were attached in a final 25-cycle PCR using Deep VentR polymerase. Before sequencing, amplicons between 200 and 500 bp were purified from gel using a QIAquick gel extraction kit. The TCRbeta amplicons were sequenced with 250-bp paired-end reads on an Illumina HiSeq 2500. Processing in the source paper ran as follows. Quality trimming of reads was performed with Trimmomatic v0.33, and paired reads were merged with FLASH v1.2.11 so that full CDR3 sequences could be recovered. MiGEC v1.2.1b assigned V, D and J germline segments to the rearranged TCRbeta sequences. VDJtools v1.0.0 computed clonotype statistics and Shannon-Wiener diversity indices. To reduce sampling bias, subsequent analyses other than the diversity analysis used only the 250 most abundant clonotypes in each sample. The public reads were quality trimmed at Q25 with fastp and then assembled into clones with MiXCR by TCRdb, keeping productive beta chains. When rows share a CDR3 protein, they turn into one entry using the most common DNA and genes. TCRdb, not the authors, supplied the V and J calls. The sample table records approximately 30,000 distinct CDR3 sequences; roughly two thirds of these occur just once. About 31% of the sample comes from the top ten.

Relative to its sample, this clonotype is medium-sized (0.01 to 0.1%). This clone's antigen is unknown. One base away there is no much larger clone; base qualities are not given. The chain employs TRBV6-1 and TRBJ2-5; confidence is insufficient to name the D gene. The sample taken for sequencing was liver tumor tissue from sampling region 3. The cell subset or site tag for this specimen amounts to: tumor region T3, left-lateral pole. The clonotype originates from a woman aged 25 to 39 with primary liver carcinoma and hepatitis B virus infection. The CDR3 loop reads CASRKTLQETQYF. The DNA sequence follows: TGTGCCAGCAGGAAGACCCTGCAAGAGACCCAGTACTTC.